This TCR beta chain came from a study of OX40 agonist ivuxolimab in advanced cancers. Study-level information: Melanoma, hepatocellular carcinoma, head and neck or renal cell cancer occurred in dose-escalation patients.

The CDR3 totals 15 residues. With V trimmed by 4 bases and J by 8 bases, 13 bases remained unmatched. In germline, CDR1 is SGHNT, CDR2 YYREEE (reference sequence). As for this clone: Its antigen is as yet unknown.

Whole-study results and caveats: The authors did not determine the antigen specificity of the expanded peripheral T cells. Certain nonresponding patients likewise had low normalized T-cell clonal expansion.

Assay used: immunoSEQ multiplex PCR; TCRdb lists only in-frame clones, some missing. In the table there are 90,000 to 120,000 clones, less than 95% of which are singletons. At cycle 4 day 1, cycle 7 day 1, and baseline, blood was sampled. This sample comprised CD4+ or CD8+ T cells sorted from blood, obtained in a trial of the OX40 agonist ivuxolimab. The TCR was taken from an adult with an advanced solid tumor such as melanoma, head and neck, liver or kidney cancer. The rearrangement joins TRBV5-4 to TRBJ1-2, with 8 bases fitting TRBD1. This chain's CDR3 is CASSPQTGVYAGYTF. The CDR3 DNA reads as TGTGCCAGCAGCCCCCAGACAGGGGTTTATGCGGGCTACACCTTC.